The clone carrying this T cell receptor beta chain was seen a single time. The data originate from a study of blood T cell repertoires in COVID-19. Looking at the study overall: Samples representing acute and convalescent COVID-19 were sourced from the United States, Italy and Spain. The cDNA or gDNA used as material had been derived from T cells, B-cell-depleted T cells, or PBMCs.

Original data processing: From reference gene primer amplification, estimates of nucleated cell counts were derived. Repertoires were generated with immunoSEQ multiplex PCR, while TCRdb's copy carries only in-frame clones and drops some. The DNA gave D and trimming, while V, J and clone size come from that table. The data contain fewer than 250,000 clones, 70% to 80% of them singletons. Germline CDR1 reads SGHNT; CDR2 reads YENEEA. The CDR3 runs 15 residues. The ends were cut back, 3 bases at V and 0 bases at J, with 9 bases in the middle. J is TRBJ1-3 and V is TRBV11-3; TRBD1 might be the D (5 bases). The sample was peripheral blood. The TCR comes from a woman aged 45-59 years with acute or convalescent COVID-19. The DNA of the CDR3 is TGTGCCAGCAGCTTTGACAGCTACTCTGGAAACACCATATATTTT. This sequence encodes CASSFDSYSGNTIYF.